A selection of T cell receptor beta chains follows, all from one sample in a study of blood T cell repertoires in COVID-19. The table came from immunoSEQ multiplex PCR; TCRdb's copy has only in-frame clones and leaves some out. In the table there are under 250,000 clones, about 90% of which are singletons. The sequenced material came from peripheral blood. Source of these receptors: a young man with acute or convalescent COVID-19. Each CDR3 is given with its conserved first and last residue. Each record gives: V gene, J gene, clone size, D gene, CDR3 DNA, CDR3 protein. A D gene is named only where the DNA matches it firmly. Size values are once, few and many counts, or a class for expanded clones, and some rows have none.

V gene: TRBV19
J gene: TRBJ2-1
clone size: few
D gene: .
CDR3 DNA: TGTGCCAGTATCGAGGAAGGTGAGCAGTTCTTC
CDR3 protein: CASIEEGEQFF

V gene: TRBV11-2
J gene: TRBJ2-5
clone size: once
D gene: TRBD1
CDR3 DNA: TGTGCCAGCAGCCCAGGACAGGGGGTGGGCAGGGAGACCCAGTACTTC
CDR3 protein: CASSPGQGVGRETQYF

V gene: TRBV28
J gene: TRBJ1-2
clone size: .
D gene: .
CDR3 DNA: TGTGCCAGCAGTTTCAGCTTGGAGGCCTCGGGGGGCTACACCTTC
CDR3 protein: CASSFSLEASGGYTF

V gene: TRBV11-3
J gene: TRBJ2-7
clone size: .
D gene: .
CDR3 DNA: TGTGCCAGCAGCTTACCGACTAGCTACGAGCAGTACTTC
CDR3 protein: CASSLPTSYEQYF

V gene: TRBV10-3
J gene: TRBJ2-1
clone size: .
D gene: .
CDR3 DNA: TGTGCCATCAGTGAGTTGAGTGAGCAGTTCTTC
CDR3 protein: CAISELSEQFF

V gene: TRBV7-9
J gene: TRBJ2-7
clone size: .
D gene: .
CDR3 DNA: TGTGCCAGCAGCTTAGATACTTCCTACGAGCAGTACTTC
CDR3 protein: CASSLDTSYEQYF

V gene: TRBV28
J gene: TRBJ1-2
clone size: .
D gene: TRBD1
CDR3 DNA: TGTGCCAGCAGTTTAGGACAGGGGAGGTATGGCTACACCTTC
CDR3 protein: CASSLGQGRYGYTF

V gene: TRBV7-9
J gene: TRBJ1-1
clone size: once
D gene: .
CDR3 DNA: TGTGCCAGCAGCTTAAGGGGGTGGCTACAGGGTATGAACACTGAAGCTTTCTTT
CDR3 protein: CASSLRGWLQGMNTEAFF

V gene: TRBV27
J gene: TRBJ1-5
clone size: .
D gene: TRBD1
CDR3 DNA: TGTGCCAGCGGATACAGGGGGAATCAGCCCCAGCATTTT
CDR3 protein: CASGYRGNQPQHF

V gene: TRBV6-1
J gene: TRBJ2-4
clone size: .
D gene: .
CDR3 DNA: TGTGCCAGCAGTGAAGGGAGGGACATTCAGTACTTC
CDR3 protein: CASSEGRDIQYF

V gene: TRBV27
J gene: TRBJ1-1
clone size: .
D gene: .
CDR3 DNA: TGTGCCAGCAGGCCCGGGGGACTCTCTGAAGCTTTCTTT
CDR3 protein: CASRPGGLSEAFF

V gene: TRBV6-5
J gene: TRBJ2-5
clone size: .
D gene: .
CDR3 DNA: TGTGCCAGCAACAGGGTACGAGAGACCCAGTACTTC
CDR3 protein: CASNRVRETQYF

V gene: TRBV28
J gene: TRBJ1-5
clone size: .
D gene: .
CDR3 DNA: TGTGCCAGCAGTTACAGGGAGCCCCAGCATTTT
CDR3 protein: CASSYREPQHF

V gene: TRBV5-4
J gene: TRBJ2-3
clone size: .
D gene: .
CDR3 DNA: TGTGCCAGCAGCTTGGGCCGCGGGAGCACAGATACGCAGTATTTT
CDR3 protein: CASSLGRGSTDTQYF

V gene: TRBV5-1
J gene: TRBJ1-4
clone size: .
D gene: .
CDR3 DNA: TGCGCCAGCAGCTTGGATCCGGGAGCCCGTGAAAAACTGTTTTTT
CDR3 protein: CASSLDPGAREKLFF

V gene: TRBV9
J gene: TRBJ2-7
clone size: .
D gene: TRBD1
CDR3 DNA: TGTGCCAGCAGCCTCGGGACAGTAGACTCCTACGAGCAGTACTTC
CDR3 protein: CASSLGTVDSYEQYF

V gene: TRBV30
J gene: TRBJ1-4
clone size: .
D gene: .
CDR3 DNA: TGTGCCTGGAGCACAGCAGGGGACGGTTTTTATGAAAAACTGTTTTTT
CDR3 protein: CAWSTAGDGFYEKLFF

V gene: TRBV5-5
J gene: TRBJ2-2
clone size: .
D gene: TRBD1
CDR3 DNA: TGTGCCAGCAGCCAAGAGACAGGGGCGAACACCGGGGAGCTGTTTTTT
CDR3 protein: CASSQETGANTGELFF

V gene: TRBV28
J gene: TRBJ2-7
clone size: .
D gene: TRBD2
CDR3 DNA: TGTGCCAGCAGCCCCCCAAGAGCGGGAGGCCCCGAGCAGTACTTC
CDR3 protein: CASSPPRAGGPEQYF

V gene: TRBV5-8
J gene: TRBJ2-1
clone size: .
D gene: TRBD2
CDR3 DNA: TGTGCCAGCAGCTTGGGGGCTAGCGGCGACAATGAGCAGTTCTTC
CDR3 protein: CASSLGASGDNEQFF

V gene: TRBV7-9
J gene: TRBJ2-7
clone size: .
D gene: TRBD2
CDR3 DNA: TGTGCCAGCAGCTCCCCAAGCGGGAGCTCCTACGAGCAGTACTTC
CDR3 protein: CASSSPSGSSYEQYF

V gene: TRBV18
J gene: TRBJ1-5
clone size: .
D gene: TRBD1
CDR3 DNA: TGTGCCAGCTGGCCCGGGACAGTCAATCAGCCCCAGCATTTT
CDR3 protein: CASWPGTVNQPQHF

V gene: TRBV7-2
J gene: TRBJ2-7
clone size: .
D gene: .
CDR3 DNA: TGTGCCAGCAGCTTAGTTGAGCACTACGAGCAGTACTTC
CDR3 protein: CASSLVEHYEQYF

V gene: TRBV13
J gene: TRBJ2-5
clone size: .
D gene: TRBD2
CDR3 DNA: TGTGCCAGCAGCATGCGGACTAGCGGGGGATTTGGGACCCAGTACTTC
CDR3 protein: CASSMRTSGGFGTQYF

V gene: TRBV24-1
J gene: TRBJ1-1
clone size: .
D gene: .
CDR3 DNA: TGTGCCACTAGAGATCGCTCACAGGGTATTGCTTTCTTT
CDR3 protein: CATRDRSQGIAFF

V gene: TRBV6-6
J gene: TRBJ1-2
clone size: .
D gene: TRBD1
CDR3 DNA: TGTGCCAGCAGTCCCCATCTTACAGGGGGTGGGACTAACTATGGCTACACCTTC
CDR3 protein: CASSPHLTGGGTNYGYTF

V gene: TRBV6-5
J gene: TRBJ1-5
clone size: few
D gene: TRBD1
CDR3 DNA: TGTGCCAGCAGTCTCTCAGGGGGTCAGCCCCAGCATTTT
CDR3 protein: CASSLSGGQPQHF

V gene: TRBV5-1
J gene: TRBJ2-1
clone size: once
D gene: TRBD2
CDR3 DNA: TGCGCCAGCAGCTCCAGGACTAGCGGGGGGACAGGGGTCTTC
CDR3 protein: CASSSRTSGGTGVF

V gene: TRBV9
J gene: TRBJ1-2
clone size: .
D gene: TRBD1
CDR3 DNA: TGTGCCAGCAGCGATACAGGGGGCAAAGGCTACACCTTC
CDR3 protein: CASSDTGGKGYTF

V gene: TRBV6-5
J gene: TRBJ1-2
clone size: .
D gene: TRBD1
CDR3 DNA: TGTGCCATTAGGACAGGGCCCTATGGCTACACCTTC
CDR3 protein: CAIRTGPYGYTF

V gene: TRBV7-9
J gene: TRBJ2-7
clone size: .
D gene: TRBD1
CDR3 DNA: TGTGCCAGCAGCCGACTGGGACAGGGGCACTACGAGCAGTACTTC
CDR3 protein: CASSRLGQGHYEQYF

V gene: TRBV24-1
J gene: TRBJ2-1
clone size: .
D gene: TRBD2
CDR3 DNA: TGTGCCACCAGTGATAGACTAGCGGGAGTCCATGAGCAGTTCTTC
CDR3 protein: CATSDRLAGVHEQFF

V gene: TRBV25-1
J gene: TRBJ2-5
clone size: .
D gene: TRBD1
CDR3 DNA: TGTGCCAGCGGGTCGACAGGGCACGCGGGAGAGACCCAGTACTTC
CDR3 protein: CASGSTGHAGETQYF

V gene: TRBV19
J gene: TRBJ1-3
clone size: .
D gene: TRBD1
CDR3 DNA: TGTGCCAGTAGTACGGGACAGCTGTTAGTCCCCATATATTTT
CDR3 protein: CASSTGQLLVPIYF

V gene: TRBV7-9
J gene: TRBJ1-2
clone size: .
D gene: .
CDR3 DNA: TGTGCCAGCAGCTTAGTACAGGTTAACTATGGCTACACCTTC
CDR3 protein: CASSLVQVNYGYTF

V gene: TRBV28
J gene: TRBJ1-6
clone size: .
D gene: TRBD1
CDR3 DNA: TGTGCCAGCAGTTTGTCGACAGGGGGAGTTTCACCCCTCCACTTT
CDR3 protein: CASSLSTGGVSPLHF

V gene: TRBV6-6
J gene: TRBJ2-1
clone size: .
D gene: .
CDR3 DNA: TGTGCCAGCAGTTACGACTCGACCCACAATGAGCAGTTCTTC
CDR3 protein: CASSYDSTHNEQFF

V gene: TRBV7-9
J gene: TRBJ2-7
clone size: .
D gene: .
CDR3 DNA: TGTGCCAGCAGCTTAGAAGGACTATCTCGCGAGCAGTACTTC
CDR3 protein: CASSLEGLSREQYF

V gene: TRBV5-1
J gene: TRBJ1-1
clone size: .
D gene: TRBD1
CDR3 DNA: TGCGCCAGCAGCTTGGCCCTAAGCGACAGGGGGCGCTGGGGATCCACTGAAGCTTTCTTT
CDR3 protein: CASSLALSDRGRWGSTEAFF

V gene: TRBV7-2
J gene: TRBJ2-5
clone size: .
D gene: TRBD2
CDR3 DNA: TGTGCCAGCAGCTGGACTAGGGCGGGGGAGACCCAGTACTTC
CDR3 protein: CASSWTRAGETQYF

V gene: TRBV7-3
J gene: TRBJ2-2
clone size: .
D gene: .
CDR3 DNA: TGTGCCAGCAGCTTATCTAGCCTTGGGTCCTCCGGGGAGCTGTTTTTT
CDR3 protein: CASSLSSLGSSGELFF

V gene: TRBV28
J gene: TRBJ2-2
clone size: .
D gene: .
CDR3 DNA: TGTGCCAGCAGTTTATTGAGGGATGGCGGGGAGCTGTTTTTT
CDR3 protein: CASSLLRDGGELFF

V gene: TRBV6-5
J gene: TRBJ2-1
clone size: .
D gene: TRBD1
CDR3 DNA: TGTGCCGCGTGGACAGGGGTGGGGAATGAGCAGTTCTTC
CDR3 protein: CAAWTGVGNEQFF

V gene: TRBV28
J gene: TRBJ1-6
clone size: .
D gene: .
CDR3 DNA: TGTGCCAGCAGCTTTCCTGGGACAACGGGATCCCTCCACTTT
CDR3 protein: CASSFPGTTGSLHF

V gene: TRBV9
J gene: TRBJ2-3
clone size: .
D gene: TRBD2
CDR3 DNA: TGTGCCAGCAGCGTAGCCCTCGGACTAGCGGGGGGCTTGGCGGATACGCAGTATTTT
CDR3 protein: CASSVALGLAGGLADTQYF

V gene: TRBV6-5
J gene: TRBJ1-2
clone size: .
D gene: .
CDR3 DNA: TGTGCCAGCCTAGGAAGCTCCTATGGCTACACCTTC
CDR3 protein: CASLGSSYGYTF

V gene: TRBV10-2
J gene: TRBJ2-7
clone size: once
D gene: .
CDR3 DNA: TGCGCCAGCAGTGCGGACAAGGCCTACGAGCAGTACTTC
CDR3 protein: CASSADKAYEQYF

V gene: TRBV9
J gene: TRBJ2-5
clone size: .
D gene: TRBD2
CDR3 DNA: TGTGCCAGCAGCGTATCCGGGGGGGCGGGAGAGACCCAGTACTTC
CDR3 protein: CASSVSGGAGETQYF

V gene: TRBV2
J gene: TRBJ1-2
clone size: few
D gene: .
CDR3 DNA: TGTGCCAGCGCCAGGGCGATAAGGTCCACCTATGGCTACACCTTC
CDR3 protein: CASARAIRSTYGYTF

V gene: TRBV19
J gene: TRBJ1-6
clone size: once
D gene: .
CDR3 DNA: TGTGCCAGTAGTGAACTAAGCTCCTATAATTCACCCCTCCACTTT
CDR3 protein: CASSELSSYNSPLHF

V gene: TRBV7-2
J gene: TRBJ1-1
clone size: .
D gene: .
CDR3 DNA: TGTGCCAGCAGCTTATTCAGGGGGAACACTGAAGCTTTCTTT
CDR3 protein: CASSLFRGNTEAFF

V gene: TRBV10-3
J gene: TRBJ1-1
clone size: .
D gene: .
CDR3 DNA: TGTGCCATCAGTCCCCATGTAAACGCGGTGACTGAAGCTTTCTTT
CDR3 protein: CAISPHVNAVTEAFF

V gene: TRBV9
J gene: TRBJ2-2
clone size: .
D gene: TRBD2
CDR3 DNA: TGTGCCAGCAGGAGTAGCGGGAGCGCCGGGGAGCTGTTTTTT
CDR3 protein: CASRSSGSAGELFF